The 5 T cell receptor beta chains given below trace back to one sample, sequenced in a study of CD8 T cells in ankylosing spondylitis. TCRdb processed the 5' RACE reads anew with MiXCR; each CDR3 protein has one entry. The profile shows fewer than 400,000 distinct CDR3 sequences, 14% to 15% of them singletons. Sequencing used blood, either unsorted or a sorted T cell fraction (not recorded which). The receptors here all came from a male donor with ankylosing spondylitis or in good health (not recorded which).

This clonotype showed up just a few times. The chain recombines TRBV24-1 with TRBJ2-5, with D tentatively TRBD2 (7 bases). V gave up 2 bases and J gave up 4 bases, with 13 bases separating them. This CDR3 is built from 15 residues. CDR1 and CDR2 (germline): KGHDR, SFDVKD. CDR3 amino acids: CATSDSEGGLETQYF. CDR3 coding DNA: TGTGCCACCAGTGATTCCGAGGGGGGGCTAGAGACCCAGTACTTC.

This clonotype was detected a few times. The genes are TRBV5-1 and TRBJ2-1; D not resolved. Germline CDR1 SGHRS, CDR2 YFSETQ. V shed 1 base and J shed 5 bases, with 7 bases lying between them. The CDR3 extends over 13 amino acids. CDR3 residues: CASSLSSDNEQFF. CDR3 coding DNA: TGCGCCAGCAGCTTGAGCAGTGACAATGAGCAGTTCTTC.

The CDR3 is CASSPGLAGGGTQYF. CDR3 nucleotides: TGTGCCAGCAGTCCGGGACTAGCGGGAGGCGGTACGCAGTATTTT. The chain is built from TRBV12-3 or TRBV12-4 and TRBJ2-3; 15 bases agree with TRBD2. V gave up 5 bases and J gave up 8 bases; unmatched junction bases: 5. The CDR3 has 15 amino acids.

The gene calls are TRBV20-1 and TRBJ1-4; D might be TRBD1 (6 bases). With 2 bases removed from V and 8 bases from J, the gap between germline ends came to 12 bases. The CDR3 is made up of 13 amino acids. Germline lookup yields CDR1 DFQATT and CDR2 SNEGSKA (reference sequence). In nucleotides, the CDR3 is TGCAGTGCTAGAAGACAGGACCGGGAAAAACTGTTTTTT. As protein: CSARRQDREKLFF.

The chain couples TRBV21-1 to TRBJ1-4; whether TRBD1, the table's D call, matches the DNA was not checked. TRBV21-1 is listed as a pseudogene. The CDR3 contains 15 residues. CDR3 in amino acids: CASSKAGTGDEKLFF. CDR3 in DNA: TGTGCCAGCAGCAAAGCCGGGACAGGGGATGAAAAACTGTTTTTT.